These T cell receptor beta chains were read from a single sample in a study of beta chain features in type 1 diabetes. Measured with immunoSEQ multiplex PCR; TCRdb has only the in-frame clones, and not every one. This sample has 50,000 to 70,000 clones, with around 53% found just once. Sequenced material: Tregs from blood. These receptors all come from a woman between 35 and 50 years old with type 1 diabetes. CDR3s include the opening cysteine and the closing phenylalanine or tryptophan. A D gene is named only where the DNA matches it firmly. Rows give clone size only sometimes, using once, few, many, or a class for an expanded clone.

TRBJ1-1 NA TRBV11-2 NA CASSLQGWGNTEAFF TGTGCCAGCAGCTTACAGGGATGGGGAAACACTGAAGCTTTCTTT
TRBJ1-4 TRBD1 TRBV6-5 NA CASSYTTGDRVEKLFF TGTGCCAGCAGTTACACCACAGGGGACAGGGTTGAAAAACTGTTTTTT
TRBJ1-2 TRBD1 TRBV5-4 NA CASSWDSPNYGYTF TGTGCCAGCAGTTGGGACAGCCCTAACTATGGCTACACCTTC
TRBJ2-1 NA TRBV13 NA CASSLVGGLNEQFF TGTGCCAGCAGCTTAGTTGGGGGGTTAAATGAGCAGTTCTTC
TRBJ2-7 TRBD2 TRBV5-4 NA CASTLAGSDEQYF TGTGCCAGCACCCTAGCGGGAAGCGACGAGCAGTACTTC
TRBJ2-7 NA TRBV29-1 NA CSVEGPSTGNYEQYF TGCAGCGTTGAAGGTCCCTCAACAGGGAACTACGAGCAGTACTTC
TRBJ2-1 TRBD2 TRBV6-5 NA CASSSRTSGAAREQFF TGTGCCAGCAGTTCTAGGACTAGCGGGGCCGCTAGGGAGCAGTTCTTC
TRBJ2-7 NA TRBV14 few CASSQERRTMPYF TGTGCCAGCAGCCAAGAGAGAAGGACTATGCCGTACTTC
TRBJ2-3 NA TRBV15 NA CATSRGGDTQYF TGTGCCACCAGCAGAGGCGGCGATACGCAGTATTTT
TRBJ2-7 NA TRBV7-9 few CASSLSTGGEQYF TGTGCCAGCAGCTTATCAACAGGTGGCGAGCAGTACTTC
TRBJ1-2 TRBD1 TRBV7-8 NA CASSPGTGYGYTF TGTGCCAGCAGCCCCGGGACAGGCTATGGCTACACCTTC
TRBJ2-5 TRBD2 TRBV7-2 NA CASSWATSGGETQYF TGTGCCAGCAGCTGGGCAACTAGCGGGGGAGAGACCCAGTACTTC